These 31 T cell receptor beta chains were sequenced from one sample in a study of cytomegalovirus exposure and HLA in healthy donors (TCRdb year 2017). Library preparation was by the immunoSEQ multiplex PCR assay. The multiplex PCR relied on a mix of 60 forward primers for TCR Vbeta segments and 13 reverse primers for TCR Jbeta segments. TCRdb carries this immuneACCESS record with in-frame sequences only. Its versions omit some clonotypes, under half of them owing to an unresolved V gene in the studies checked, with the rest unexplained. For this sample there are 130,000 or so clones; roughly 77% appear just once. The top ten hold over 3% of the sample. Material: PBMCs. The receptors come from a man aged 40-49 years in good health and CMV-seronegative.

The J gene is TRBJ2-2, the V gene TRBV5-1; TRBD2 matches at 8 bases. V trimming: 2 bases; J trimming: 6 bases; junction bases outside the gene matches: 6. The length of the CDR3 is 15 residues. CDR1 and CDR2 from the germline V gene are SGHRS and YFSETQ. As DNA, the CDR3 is TGCGCCAGCAGCTTCGGGCTAGCGGGTGCCGGGGAGCTGTTTTTT. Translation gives CASSFGLAGAGELFF.

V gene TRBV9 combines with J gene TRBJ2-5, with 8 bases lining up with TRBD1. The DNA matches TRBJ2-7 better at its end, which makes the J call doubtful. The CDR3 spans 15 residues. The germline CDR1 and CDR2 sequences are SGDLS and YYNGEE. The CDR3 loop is CASSAQTGVMSEQYF. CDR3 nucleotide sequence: TGTGCCAGCAGCGCCCAGACAGGGGTCATGAGCGAGCAGTACTTC.

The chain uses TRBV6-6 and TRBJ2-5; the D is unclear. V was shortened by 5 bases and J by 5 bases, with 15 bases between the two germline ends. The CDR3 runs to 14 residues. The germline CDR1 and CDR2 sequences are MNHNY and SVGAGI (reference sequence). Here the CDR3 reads CASSPPELVETQYF. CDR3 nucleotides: TGTGCCAGCAGTCCACCGGAGCTCGTGGAGACCCAGTACTTC.

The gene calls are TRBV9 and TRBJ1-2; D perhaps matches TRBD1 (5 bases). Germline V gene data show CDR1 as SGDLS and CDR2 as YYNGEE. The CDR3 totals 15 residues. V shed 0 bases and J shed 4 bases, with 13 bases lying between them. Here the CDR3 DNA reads TGTGCCAGCAGCGTAGCTCTGGCAGGGCCCTATGGCTACACCTTC. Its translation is CASSVALAGPYGYTF. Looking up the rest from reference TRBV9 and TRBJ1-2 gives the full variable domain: DSGVTQTPKHLITATGQRVTLRCSPRSGDLSVYWYQQSLDQGLQFLIQYYNGEERAKGNILERFSAQQFPDLHSELNLSSLELGDSALYFCASSVALAGPYGYTFGSGTRLTVV.

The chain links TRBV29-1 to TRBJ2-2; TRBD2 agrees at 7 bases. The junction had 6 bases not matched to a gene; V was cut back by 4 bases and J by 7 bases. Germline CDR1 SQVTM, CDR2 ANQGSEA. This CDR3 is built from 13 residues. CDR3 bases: TGCAGCGTTGGAACTAGCGACAACGGGGAGCTGTTTTTT. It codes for CSVGTSDNGELFF.

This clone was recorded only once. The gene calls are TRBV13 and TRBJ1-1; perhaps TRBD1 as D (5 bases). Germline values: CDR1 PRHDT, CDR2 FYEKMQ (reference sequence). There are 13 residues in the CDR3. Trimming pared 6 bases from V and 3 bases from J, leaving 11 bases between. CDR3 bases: TGTGCCAGCAGACTAATAGGGGACACTGAAGCTTTCTTT. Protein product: CASRLIGDTEAFF.

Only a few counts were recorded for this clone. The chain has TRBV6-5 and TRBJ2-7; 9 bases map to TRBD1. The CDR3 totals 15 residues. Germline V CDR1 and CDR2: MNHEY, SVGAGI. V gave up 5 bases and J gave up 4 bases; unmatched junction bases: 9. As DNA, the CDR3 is TGTGCCAGCAGTACACCGGGACAGGGAATATACGAGCAGTACTTC. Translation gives CASSTPGQGIYEQYF.

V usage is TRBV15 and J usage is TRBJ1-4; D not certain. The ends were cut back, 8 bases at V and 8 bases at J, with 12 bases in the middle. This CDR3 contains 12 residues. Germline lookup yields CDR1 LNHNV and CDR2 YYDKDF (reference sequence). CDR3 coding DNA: TGTGCCACCGGGAGACGTCGGGAAAAACTGTTTTTT. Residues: CATGRRREKLFF.

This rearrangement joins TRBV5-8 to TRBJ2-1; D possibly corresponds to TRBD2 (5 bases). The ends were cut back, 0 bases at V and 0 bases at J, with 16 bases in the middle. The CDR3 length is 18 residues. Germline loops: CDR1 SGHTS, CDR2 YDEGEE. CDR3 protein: CASSLARRFLASYNEQFF. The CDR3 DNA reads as TGTGCCAGCAGCTTGGCCCGGCGGTTTCTAGCCTCCTACAATGAGCAGTTCTTC.

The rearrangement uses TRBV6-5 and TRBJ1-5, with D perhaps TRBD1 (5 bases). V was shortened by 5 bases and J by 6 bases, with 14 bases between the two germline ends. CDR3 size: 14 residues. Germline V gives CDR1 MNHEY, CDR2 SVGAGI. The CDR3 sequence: CASSIQGGGQPQHF. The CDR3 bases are TGTGCCAGCAGTATTCAGGGAGGTGGTCAGCCCCAGCATTTT.

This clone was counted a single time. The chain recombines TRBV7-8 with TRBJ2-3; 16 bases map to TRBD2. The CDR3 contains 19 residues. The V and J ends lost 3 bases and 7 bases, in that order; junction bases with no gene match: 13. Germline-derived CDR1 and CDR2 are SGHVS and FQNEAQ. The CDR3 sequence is CASSFRWGGLAGGKNTQYF. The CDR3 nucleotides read TGTGCCAGCAGCTTCCGGTGGGGGGGACTAGCGGGGGGGAAGAATACGCAGTATTTT.

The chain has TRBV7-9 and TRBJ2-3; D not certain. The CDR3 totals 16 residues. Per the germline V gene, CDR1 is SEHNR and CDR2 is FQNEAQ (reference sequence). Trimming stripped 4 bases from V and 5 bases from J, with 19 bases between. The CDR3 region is CASSSPVDAAIDTQYF. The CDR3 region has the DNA TGTGCCAGCAGCTCTCCGGTTGATGCTGCCATAGATACGCAGTATTTT.

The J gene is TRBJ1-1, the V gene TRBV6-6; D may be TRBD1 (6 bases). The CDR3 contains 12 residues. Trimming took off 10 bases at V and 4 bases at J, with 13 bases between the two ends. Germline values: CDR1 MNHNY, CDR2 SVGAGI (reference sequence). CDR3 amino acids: CATGGARTEAFF. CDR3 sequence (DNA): TGTGCCACCGGGGGGGCGCGCACTGAAGCTTTCTTT.

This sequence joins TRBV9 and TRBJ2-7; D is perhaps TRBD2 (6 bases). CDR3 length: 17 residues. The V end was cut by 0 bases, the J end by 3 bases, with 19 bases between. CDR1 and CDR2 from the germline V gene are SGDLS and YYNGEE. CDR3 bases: TGTGCCAGCAGCGTAGGCCCTTCAGGAGGGGTCAACTACGAGCAGTACTTC. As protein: CASSVGPSGGVNYEQYF.

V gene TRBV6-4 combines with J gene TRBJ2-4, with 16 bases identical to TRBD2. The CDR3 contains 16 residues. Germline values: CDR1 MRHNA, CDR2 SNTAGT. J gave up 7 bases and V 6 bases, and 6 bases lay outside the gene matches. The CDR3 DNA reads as TGTGCCAGCAGCCGGGGGACTAGCGGGGGGGAGAACATTCAGTACTTC. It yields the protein CASSRGTSGGENIQYF.

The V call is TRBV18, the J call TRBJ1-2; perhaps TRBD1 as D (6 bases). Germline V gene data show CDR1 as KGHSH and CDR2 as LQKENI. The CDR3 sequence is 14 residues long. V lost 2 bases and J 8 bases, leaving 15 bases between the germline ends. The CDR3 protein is CASSPWGGGGGYTF. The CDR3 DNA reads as TGTGCCAGCTCACCATGGGGGGGCGGCGGCGGCTACACCTTC.

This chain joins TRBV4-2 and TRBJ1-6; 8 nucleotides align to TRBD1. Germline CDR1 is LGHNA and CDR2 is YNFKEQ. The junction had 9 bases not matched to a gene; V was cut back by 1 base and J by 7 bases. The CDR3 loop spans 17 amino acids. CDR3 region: CASSQGHFQGANSPLHF. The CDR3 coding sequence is TGTGCCAGCAGCCAAGGTCACTTCCAGGGGGCAAATTCACCCCTCCACTTT.

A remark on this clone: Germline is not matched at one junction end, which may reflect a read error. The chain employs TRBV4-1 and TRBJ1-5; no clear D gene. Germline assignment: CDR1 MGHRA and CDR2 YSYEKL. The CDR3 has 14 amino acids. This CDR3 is CASSQGSSSQPQHF. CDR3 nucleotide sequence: TGCGCCAGCAGCCAAGGGTCTAGCAGTCAGCCCCAGCATTTT.

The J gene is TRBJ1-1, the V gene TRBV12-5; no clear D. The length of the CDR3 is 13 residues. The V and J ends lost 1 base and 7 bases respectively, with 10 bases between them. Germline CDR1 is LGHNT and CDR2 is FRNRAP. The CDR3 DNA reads TGTGCTAGTGGTTTGGGTTTTAGCGGTGAAGCTTTCTTT. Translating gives CASGLGFSGEAFF. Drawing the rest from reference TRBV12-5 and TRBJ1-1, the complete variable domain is DARVTQTPRHKVTEMGQEVTMRCQPILGHNTVFWYRQTMMQGLELLAYFRNRAPLDDSGMPKDRFSAEMPDATLATLKIQPSEPRDSAVYFCASGLGFSGEAFFGQGTRLTVV.

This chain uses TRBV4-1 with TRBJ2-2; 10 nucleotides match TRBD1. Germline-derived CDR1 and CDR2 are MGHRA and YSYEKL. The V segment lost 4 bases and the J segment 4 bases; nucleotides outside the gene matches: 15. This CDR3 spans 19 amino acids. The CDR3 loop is CASSRAGTGVGAGTGELFF. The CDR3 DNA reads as TGCGCCAGCAGCCGAGCCGGGACAGGGGTCGGTGCGGGCACCGGGGAGCTGTTTTTT.

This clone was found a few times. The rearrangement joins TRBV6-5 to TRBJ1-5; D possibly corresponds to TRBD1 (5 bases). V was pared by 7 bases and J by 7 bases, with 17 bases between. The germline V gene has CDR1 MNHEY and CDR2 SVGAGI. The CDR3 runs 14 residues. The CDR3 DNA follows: TGTGCCAGCACCCCGGGGGGGTACGGGCAGCCCCAGCATTTT. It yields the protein CASTPGGYGQPQHF.

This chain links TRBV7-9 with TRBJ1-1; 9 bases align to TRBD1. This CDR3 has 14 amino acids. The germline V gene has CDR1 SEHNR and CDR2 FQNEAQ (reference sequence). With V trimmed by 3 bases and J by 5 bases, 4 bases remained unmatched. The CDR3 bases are TGTGCCAGCAGCTTGCGACAGGGGGATACTGAAGCTTTCTTT. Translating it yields CASSLRQGDTEAFF. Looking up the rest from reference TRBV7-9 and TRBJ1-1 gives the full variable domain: DTGVSQNPRHKITKRGQNVTFRCDPISEHNRLYWYRQTLGQGPEFLTYFQNEAQLEKSRLLSDRFSAERPKGSFSTLEIQRTEQGDSAMYLCASSLRQGDTEAFFGQGTRLTVV.

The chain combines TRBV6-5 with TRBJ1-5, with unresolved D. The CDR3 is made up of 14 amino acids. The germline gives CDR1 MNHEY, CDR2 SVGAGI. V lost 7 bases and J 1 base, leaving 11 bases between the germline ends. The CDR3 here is CASTPAGSNQPQHF. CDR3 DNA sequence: TGTGCCAGCACCCCGGCGGGAAGCAATCAGCCCCAGCATTTT.

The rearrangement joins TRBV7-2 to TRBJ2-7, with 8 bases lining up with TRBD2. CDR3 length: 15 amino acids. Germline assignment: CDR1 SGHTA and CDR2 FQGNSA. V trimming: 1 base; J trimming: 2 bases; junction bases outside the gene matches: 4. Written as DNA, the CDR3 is TGTGCCAGCAGCTTAGTAAGCGGGGGCCCCTACGAGCAGTACTTC. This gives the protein CASSLVSGGPYEQYF.

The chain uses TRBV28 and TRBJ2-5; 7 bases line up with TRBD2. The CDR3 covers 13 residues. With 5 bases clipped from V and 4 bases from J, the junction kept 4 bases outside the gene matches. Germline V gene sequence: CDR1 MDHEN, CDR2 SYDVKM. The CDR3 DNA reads TGTGCCAGCAGTAGCGGGGCCTTAGAGACCCAGTACTTC. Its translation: CASSSGALETQYF.

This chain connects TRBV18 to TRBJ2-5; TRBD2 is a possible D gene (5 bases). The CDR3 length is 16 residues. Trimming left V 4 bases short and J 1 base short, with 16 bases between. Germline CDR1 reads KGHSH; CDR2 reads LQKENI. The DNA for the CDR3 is TGTGCCAGCTCACTTACAACGCGGGCCATCCAAGAGACCCAGTACTTC. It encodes CASSLTTRAIQETQYF.

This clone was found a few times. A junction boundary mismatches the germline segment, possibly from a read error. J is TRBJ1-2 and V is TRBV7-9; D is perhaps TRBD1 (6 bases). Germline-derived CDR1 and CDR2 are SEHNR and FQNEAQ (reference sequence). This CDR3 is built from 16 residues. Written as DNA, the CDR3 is TGTTCCAGCAGCTTCCTACAGGGAAAGAGTCAGGATGGCTACACCTTC. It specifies CSSSFLQGKSQDGYTF.

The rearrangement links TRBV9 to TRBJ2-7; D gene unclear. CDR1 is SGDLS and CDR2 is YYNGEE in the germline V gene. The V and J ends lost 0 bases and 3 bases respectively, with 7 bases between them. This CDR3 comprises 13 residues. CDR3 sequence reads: CASSVVGGYEQYF. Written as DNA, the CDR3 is TGTGCCAGCAGCGTAGTTGGCGGCTACGAGCAGTACTTC.

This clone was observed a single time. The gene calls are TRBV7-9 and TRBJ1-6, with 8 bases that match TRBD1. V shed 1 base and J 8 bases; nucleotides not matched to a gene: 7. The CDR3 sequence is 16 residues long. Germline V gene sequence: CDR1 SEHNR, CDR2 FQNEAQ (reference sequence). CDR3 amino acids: CASSLVSGGWDSPLHF. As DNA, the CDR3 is TGTGCCAGCAGCTTAGTTTCAGGGGGCTGGGATTCACCCCTCCACTTT.

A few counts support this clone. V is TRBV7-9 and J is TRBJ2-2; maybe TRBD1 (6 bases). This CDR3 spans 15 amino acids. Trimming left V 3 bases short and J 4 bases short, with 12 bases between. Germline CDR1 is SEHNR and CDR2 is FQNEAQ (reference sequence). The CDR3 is CASSLPGQITGELFF. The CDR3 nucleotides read TGTGCCAGCAGCTTGCCCGGACAGATCACCGGGGAGCTGTTTTTT.

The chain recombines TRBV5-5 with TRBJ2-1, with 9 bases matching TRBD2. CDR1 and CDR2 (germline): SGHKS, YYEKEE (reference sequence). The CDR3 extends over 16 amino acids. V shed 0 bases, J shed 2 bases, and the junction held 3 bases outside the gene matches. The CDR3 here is CASSLDSGGTYNEQFF. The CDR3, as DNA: TGTGCCAGCAGCTTGGACAGCGGGGGGACCTACAATGAGCAGTTCTTC.